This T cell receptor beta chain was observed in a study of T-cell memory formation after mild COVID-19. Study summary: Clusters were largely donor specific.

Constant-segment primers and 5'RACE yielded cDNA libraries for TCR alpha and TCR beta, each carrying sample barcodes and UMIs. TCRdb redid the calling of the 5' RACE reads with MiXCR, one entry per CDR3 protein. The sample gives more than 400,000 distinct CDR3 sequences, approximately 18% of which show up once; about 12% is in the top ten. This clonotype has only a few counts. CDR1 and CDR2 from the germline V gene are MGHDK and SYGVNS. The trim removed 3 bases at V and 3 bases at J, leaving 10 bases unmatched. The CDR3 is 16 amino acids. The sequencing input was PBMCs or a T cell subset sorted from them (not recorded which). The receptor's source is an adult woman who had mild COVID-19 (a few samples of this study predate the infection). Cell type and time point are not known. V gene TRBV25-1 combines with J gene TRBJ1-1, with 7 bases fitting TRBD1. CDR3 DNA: TGTGCCAGCAGTGATCCCCGAAGGGGGCTGTACACTGAAGCTTTCTTT. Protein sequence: CASSDPRRGLYTEAFF.